Given below is one TCR beta chain in context. The target antigen is unknown. Germline CDR1 and CDR2: LGHNA and YSLEER. The V gene lost 1 base and the J gene lost 6 bases, with 10 bases spanning the gap. The CDR3 consists of 14 residues. Primers included in the PCR were 60 Vbeta and 13 Jbeta primers. As processed by the authors: Unique TCR beta chains totaled some 88 million in a later count, with around 10 million of them shared. Method: immunoSEQ multiplex PCR; TCRdb's copy keeps in-frame clones and lacks some. That table furnishes V, J and clone size, whereas the DNA furnished D and trimming. The sample lists under 200,000 clones, roughly 74% occurring once. The data are from a study of cytomegalovirus exposure and HLA in healthy donors. Study results and caveats: Common viral pathogens seemed, in a later analysis, to connect with several of the most significant clusters. Per a later analysis, roughly 17,000 TCR beta sequences showed association with HLA alleles at 0.05 false discovery rate.

The TCR was taken from a male donor in good health and CMV-seronegative. The V gene is TRBV4-3, the J gene TRBJ2-1; D might be TRBD2 (5 bases). The sequenced material came from PBMCs. The CDR3 sequence: CASSQVLGGNEQFF. The CDR3 region has the DNA TGCGCCAGCAGCCAAGTATTAGGAGGCAATGAGCAGTTCTTC.